This T cell receptor (beta chain) is drawn from a study of shared clonotypes between healthy human individuals. For the study at large: Aged 18 to 49, the donors were a couple of women and a few men. Used for every donor were three CD4 naive, three CD4 memory, two CD8 naive and one CD8 memory plate.

The authors loaded around 200 ng DNA, 27,000 or so T cell genomes, into sorted-subset replicate PCRs. The assay was immunoSEQ multiplex PCR, and TCRdb's table has in-frame clones only and misses some. The table lists around 330,000 clones, 74% of them singletons. From CD4+ cells came CD45RA+ naive and CD45RA-negative memory subsets. This CDR3 spans 14 amino acids. Germline CDR1 is MNHNY and CDR2 is SVGAGI (reference sequence). With V trimmed by 10 bases and J by 2 bases, 10 bases remained unmatched. The chain couples TRBV6-6 to TRBJ1-1, with 7 bases identical to TRBD1. The sample comprised memory CD4+ T cells sorted from blood. Subset specified: CD45RA-negative fraction. This TCR came from a man in his thirties or forties in good health. As DNA, the CDR3 is TGTGCCACCTCGACGGGACAGATCAACACTGAAGCTTTCTTT. This encodes CATSTGQINTEAFF.